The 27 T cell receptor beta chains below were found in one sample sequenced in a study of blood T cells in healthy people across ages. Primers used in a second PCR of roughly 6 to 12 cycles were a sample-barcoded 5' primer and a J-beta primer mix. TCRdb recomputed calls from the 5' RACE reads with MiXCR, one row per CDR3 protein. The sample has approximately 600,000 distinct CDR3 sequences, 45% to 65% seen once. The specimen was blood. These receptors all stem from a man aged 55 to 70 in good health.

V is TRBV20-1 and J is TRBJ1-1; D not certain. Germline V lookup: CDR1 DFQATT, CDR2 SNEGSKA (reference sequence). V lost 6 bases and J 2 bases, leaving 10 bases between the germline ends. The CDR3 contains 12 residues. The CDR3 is CSAPDTNTEAFF. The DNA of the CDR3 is TGCAGTGCCCCCGACACCAACACTGAAGCTTTCTTT.

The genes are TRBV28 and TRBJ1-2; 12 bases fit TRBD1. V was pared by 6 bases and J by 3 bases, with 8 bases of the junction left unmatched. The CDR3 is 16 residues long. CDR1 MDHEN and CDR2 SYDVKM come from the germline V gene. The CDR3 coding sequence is TGTGCCAGCAGCCGATGGAGGGACAGGGGGCACTATGGCTACACCTTC. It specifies CASSRWRDRGHYGYTF.

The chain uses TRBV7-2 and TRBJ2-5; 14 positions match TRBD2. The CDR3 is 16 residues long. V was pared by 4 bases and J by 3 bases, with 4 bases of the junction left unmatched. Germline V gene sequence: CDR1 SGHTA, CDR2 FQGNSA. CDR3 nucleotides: TGTGCCAGCAGCTCGTTGGGACTAGCGGGGGAAGAGACCCAGTACTTC. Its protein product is CASSSLGLAGEETQYF.

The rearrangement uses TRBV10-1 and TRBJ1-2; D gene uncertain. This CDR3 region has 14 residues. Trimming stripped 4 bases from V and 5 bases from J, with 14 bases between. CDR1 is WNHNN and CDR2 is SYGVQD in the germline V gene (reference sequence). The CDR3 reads CASSGAGAPYGYTF. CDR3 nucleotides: TGCGCCAGCAGTGGAGCAGGTGCCCCTTATGGCTACACCTTC.

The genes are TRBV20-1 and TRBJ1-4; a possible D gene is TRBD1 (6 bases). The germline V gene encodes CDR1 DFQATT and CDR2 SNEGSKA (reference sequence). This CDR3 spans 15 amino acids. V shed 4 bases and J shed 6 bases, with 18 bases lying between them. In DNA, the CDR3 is TGCAGTGCTAAACAGGGTGCCGGGGGGTATGAAAAACTGTTTTTT. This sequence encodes CSAKQGAGGYEKLFF.

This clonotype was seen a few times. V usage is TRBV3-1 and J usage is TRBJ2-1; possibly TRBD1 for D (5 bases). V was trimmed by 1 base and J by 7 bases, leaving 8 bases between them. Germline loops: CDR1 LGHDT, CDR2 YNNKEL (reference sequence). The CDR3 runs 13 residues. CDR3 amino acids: CASSQAAGNEQFF. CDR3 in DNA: TGTGCCAGCAGCCAAGCGGCAGGGAATGAGCAGTTCTTC.

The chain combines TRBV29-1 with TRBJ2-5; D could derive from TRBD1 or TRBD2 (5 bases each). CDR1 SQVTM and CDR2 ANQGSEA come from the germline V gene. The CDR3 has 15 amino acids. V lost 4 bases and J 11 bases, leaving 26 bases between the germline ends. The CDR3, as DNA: TGCAGCGTTGCGAGGGGCCAGGAGTCTGGCAATGAGCAGTACTTC. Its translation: CSVARGQESGNEQYF.

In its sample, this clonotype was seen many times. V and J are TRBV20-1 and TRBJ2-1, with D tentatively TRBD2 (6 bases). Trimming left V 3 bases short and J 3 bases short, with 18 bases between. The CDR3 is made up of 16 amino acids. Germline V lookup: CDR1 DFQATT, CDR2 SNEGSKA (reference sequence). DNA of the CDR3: TGCAGTGCTAGTGGAAGGGTGGGAGGACTCTACAATGAGCAGTTCTTC. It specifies CSASGRVGGLYNEQFF.

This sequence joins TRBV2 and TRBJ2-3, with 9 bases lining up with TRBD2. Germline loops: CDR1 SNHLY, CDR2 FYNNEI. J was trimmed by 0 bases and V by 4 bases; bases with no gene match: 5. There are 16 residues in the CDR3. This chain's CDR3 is CASSVRRGGSTDTQYF. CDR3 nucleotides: TGTGCCAGCAGTGTCAGGCGGGGGGGAAGCACAGATACGCAGTATTTT. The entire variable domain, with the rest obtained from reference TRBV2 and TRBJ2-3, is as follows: EPEVTQTPSHQVTQMGQEVILRCVPISNHLYFYWYRQILGQKVEFLVSFYNNEISEKSEIFDDQFSVERPDGSNFTLKIRSTKLEDSAMYFCASSVRRGGSTDTQYFGPGTRLTVL.

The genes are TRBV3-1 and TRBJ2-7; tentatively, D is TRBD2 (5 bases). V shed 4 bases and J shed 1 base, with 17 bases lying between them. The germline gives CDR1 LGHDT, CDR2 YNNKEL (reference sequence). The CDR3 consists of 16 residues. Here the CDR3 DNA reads TGTGCCAGCAGCCCCAACCCCGGGGATCTTTCCTACGAGCAGTACTTC. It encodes CASSPNPGDLSYEQYF.

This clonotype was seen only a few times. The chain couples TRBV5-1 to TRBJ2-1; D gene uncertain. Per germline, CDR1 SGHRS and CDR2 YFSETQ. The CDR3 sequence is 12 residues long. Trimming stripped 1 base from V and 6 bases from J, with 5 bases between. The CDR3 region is CASSLNSNEQFF. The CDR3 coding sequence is TGCGCCAGCAGCTTGAACAGCAATGAGCAGTTCTTC.

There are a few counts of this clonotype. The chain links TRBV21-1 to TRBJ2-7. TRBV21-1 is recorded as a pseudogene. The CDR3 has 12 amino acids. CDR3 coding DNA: TGTGCCAGCAGCAAAGAGGGATACGAGCAGTACTTC. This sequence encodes CASSKEGYEQYF.

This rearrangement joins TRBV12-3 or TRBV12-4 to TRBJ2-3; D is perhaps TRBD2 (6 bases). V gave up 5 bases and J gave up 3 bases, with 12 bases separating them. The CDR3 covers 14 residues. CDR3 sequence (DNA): TGTGCCAGCAGTCTGTCGGGGACTACAGATACGCAGTATTTT. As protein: CASSLSGTTDTQYF.

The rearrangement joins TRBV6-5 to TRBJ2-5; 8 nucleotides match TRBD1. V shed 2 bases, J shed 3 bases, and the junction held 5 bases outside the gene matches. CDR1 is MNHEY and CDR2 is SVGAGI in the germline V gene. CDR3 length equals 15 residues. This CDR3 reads CASSYGTGIKETQYF. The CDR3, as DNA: TGTGCCAGCAGTTACGGGACAGGCATTAAAGAGACCCAGTACTTC.

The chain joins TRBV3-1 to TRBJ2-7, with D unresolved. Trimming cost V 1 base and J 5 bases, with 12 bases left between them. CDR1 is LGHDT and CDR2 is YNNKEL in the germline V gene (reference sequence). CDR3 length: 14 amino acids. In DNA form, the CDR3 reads TGTGCCAGCAGCCAAGTACCAGGTCGGGACGAGCAGTACTTC. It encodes CASSQVPGRDEQYF.

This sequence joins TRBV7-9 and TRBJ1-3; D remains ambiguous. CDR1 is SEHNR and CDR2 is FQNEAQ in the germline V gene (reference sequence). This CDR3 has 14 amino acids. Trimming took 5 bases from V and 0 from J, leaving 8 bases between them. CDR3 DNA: TGTGCCAGCAGCCGAGCGGGCTCTGGAAACACCATATATTTT. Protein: CASSRAGSGNTIYF. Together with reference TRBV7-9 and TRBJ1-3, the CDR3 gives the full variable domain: DTGVSQNPRHKITKRGQNVTFRCDPISEHNRLYWYRQTLGQGPEFLTYFQNEAQLEKSRLLSDRFSAERPKGSFSTLEIQRTEQGDSAMYLCASSRAGSGNTIYFGEGSWLTVV.

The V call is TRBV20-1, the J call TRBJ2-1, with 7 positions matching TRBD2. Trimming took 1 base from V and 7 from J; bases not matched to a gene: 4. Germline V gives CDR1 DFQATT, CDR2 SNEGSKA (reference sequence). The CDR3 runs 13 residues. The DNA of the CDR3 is TGCAGTGCTAGAGCGGGGGGATTGAATGAGCAGTTCTTC. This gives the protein CSARAGGLNEQFF.

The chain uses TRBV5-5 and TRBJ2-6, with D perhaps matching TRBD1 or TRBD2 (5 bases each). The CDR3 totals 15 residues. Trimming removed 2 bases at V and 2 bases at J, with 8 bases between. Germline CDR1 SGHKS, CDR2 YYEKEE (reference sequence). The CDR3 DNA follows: TGTGCCAGCAGCTTTTGGGGGACTGGGGCCAACGTCCTGACTTTC. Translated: CASSFWGTGANVLTF.

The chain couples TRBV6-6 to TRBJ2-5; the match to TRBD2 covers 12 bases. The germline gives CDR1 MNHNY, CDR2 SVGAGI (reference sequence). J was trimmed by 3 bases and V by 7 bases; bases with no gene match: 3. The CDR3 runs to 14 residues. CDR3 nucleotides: TGTGCCAGCACCCGGACTAGCGGGAAAGAGACCCAGTACTTC. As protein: CASTRTSGKETQYF.

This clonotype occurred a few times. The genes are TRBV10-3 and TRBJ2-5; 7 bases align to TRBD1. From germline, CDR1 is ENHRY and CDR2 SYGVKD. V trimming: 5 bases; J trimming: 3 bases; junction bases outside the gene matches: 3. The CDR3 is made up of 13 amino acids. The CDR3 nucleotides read TGTGCCATCAGTCCAGGGACAGAAGAGACCCAGTACTTC. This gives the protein CAISPGTEETQYF.

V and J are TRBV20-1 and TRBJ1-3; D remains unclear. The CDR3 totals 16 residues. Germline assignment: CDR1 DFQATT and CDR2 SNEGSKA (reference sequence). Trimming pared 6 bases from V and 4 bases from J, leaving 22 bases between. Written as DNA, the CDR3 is TGCAGTGCCGCGGGCCTCATCAACGGTAAAGGAAACACCATATATTTT. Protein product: CSAAGLINGKGNTIYF.

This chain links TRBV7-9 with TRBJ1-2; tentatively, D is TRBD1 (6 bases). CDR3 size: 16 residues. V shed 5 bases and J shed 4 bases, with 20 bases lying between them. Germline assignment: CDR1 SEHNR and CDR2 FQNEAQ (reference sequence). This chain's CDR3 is CASSIGGVGALYGYTF. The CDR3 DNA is TGTGCCAGCAGCATAGGGGGGGTAGGTGCCCTCTATGGCTACACCTTC.

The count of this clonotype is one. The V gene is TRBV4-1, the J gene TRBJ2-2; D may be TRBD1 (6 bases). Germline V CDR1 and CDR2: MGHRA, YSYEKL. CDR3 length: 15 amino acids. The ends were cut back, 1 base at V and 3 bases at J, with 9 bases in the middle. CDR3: CASSQVPGDTGELFF. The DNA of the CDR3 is TGCGCCAGCAGCCAAGTCCCAGGGGACACCGGGGAGCTGTTTTTT.

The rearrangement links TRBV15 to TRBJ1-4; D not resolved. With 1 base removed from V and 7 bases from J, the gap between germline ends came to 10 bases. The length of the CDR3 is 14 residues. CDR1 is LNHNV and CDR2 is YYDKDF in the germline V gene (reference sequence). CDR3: CATSRAGRSEKLFF. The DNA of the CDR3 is TGTGCCACCAGCAGAGCAGGCAGGTCTGAAAAACTGTTTTTT.

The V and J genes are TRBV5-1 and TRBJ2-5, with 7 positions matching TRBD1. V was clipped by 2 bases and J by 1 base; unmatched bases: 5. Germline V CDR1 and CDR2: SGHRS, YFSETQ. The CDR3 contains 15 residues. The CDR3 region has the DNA TGCGCCAGCAGCTTAGTTCCAGGGGGCCAAGAGACCCAGTACTTC. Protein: CASSLVPGGQETQYF.

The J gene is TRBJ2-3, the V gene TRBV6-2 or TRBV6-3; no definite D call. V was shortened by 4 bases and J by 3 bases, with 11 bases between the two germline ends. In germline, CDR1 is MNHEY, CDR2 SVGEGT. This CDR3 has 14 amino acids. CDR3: CASSCFTGTDTQYF. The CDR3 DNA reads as TGTGCCAGCAGTTGCTTCACGGGTACAGATACGCAGTATTTT.

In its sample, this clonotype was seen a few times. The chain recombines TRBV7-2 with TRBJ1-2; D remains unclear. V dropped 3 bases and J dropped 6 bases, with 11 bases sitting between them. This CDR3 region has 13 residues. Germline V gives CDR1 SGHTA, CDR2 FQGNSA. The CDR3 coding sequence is TGTGCCAGCAGCTTTGAGCCCAGAGATGGCTACACCTTC. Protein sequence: CASSFEPRDGYTF.